The 21 T cell receptor beta chains presented below share a single source sample, sequenced in a study of cytomegalovirus exposure and HLA in healthy donors. It was with 60 Vbeta and 13 Jbeta primers that the PCR ran. Some clones are missing from TCRdb's copy, which holds only in-frame ones; the method was immunoSEQ multiplex PCR. The table lists about 220,000 clones, approximately 82% of them singletons. The sequenced material came from PBMCs. These receptors all stem from a man aged 18 to 35 in good health and CMV-seronegative.

The chain has TRBV9 and TRBJ2-5, with a tentative D call TRBD2 (6 bases). Germline CDR1 and CDR2: SGDLS and YYNGEE. The CDR3 covers 14 residues. Trimming took off 0 bases at V and 4 bases at J, with 10 bases between the two ends. CDR3 sequence: CASSVDGRGETQYF. CDR3 DNA: TGTGCCAGCAGCGTAGACGGGAGAGGAGAGACCCAGTACTTC.

This clone appeared once. This sequence joins TRBV19 and TRBJ2-3; 7 positions agree with TRBD2. Germline V gene sequence: CDR1 LNHDA, CDR2 SQIVND (reference sequence). This CDR3 region has 15 residues. J was trimmed by 3 bases and V by 5 bases; bases with no gene match: 8. The CDR3 sequence: CASSGVAGRTDTQYF. For the CDR3, the DNA is TGTGCCAGTAGTGGGGTAGCGGGTCGGACAGATACGCAGTATTTT.

This clone was counted once. This chain connects TRBV19 to TRBJ1-1; D is unclear. There are 14 residues in the CDR3. The germline gives CDR1 LNHDA, CDR2 SQIVND (reference sequence). The germline V and J ends were trimmed by 3 bases and 1 base, with 9 bases remaining between them. Here the CDR3 reads CASSILTGNTEAFF. CDR3 bases: TGTGCCAGTAGTATTTTAACCGGGAACACTGAAGCTTTCTTT.

The chain recombines TRBV5-1 with TRBJ2-1; 11 bases match TRBD2. The CDR3 consists of 15 residues. Germline loops: CDR1 SGHRS, CDR2 YFSETQ. V shed 5 bases and J 7 bases; nucleotides not matched to a gene: 8. The DNA of the CDR3 is TGCGCCAGCAGGAGCACTAGCGGGAGTGGAAATGAGCAGTTCTTC. Residues: CASRSTSGSGNEQFF.

The chain carries TRBV6-1 and TRBJ1-6, with 7 bases aligning to TRBD1. The germline V gene encodes CDR1 MNHNS and CDR2 SASEGT. There are 13 residues in the CDR3. V lost 4 bases, J lost 10 bases, and 4 bases stayed unmatched. CDR3 in amino acids: CASSGTGGSPLHF. CDR3 DNA sequence: TGTGCCAGCAGTGGGACAGGCGGGTCACCCCTCCACTTT.

The rearrangement joins TRBV29-1 to TRBJ2-5; maybe TRBD2 (5 bases). The CDR3 has 12 residues. The V and J ends lost 8 bases and 0 bases respectively, with 10 bases between them. Looked up from germline, CDR1 is SQVTM and CDR2 is ANQGSEA. In DNA, the CDR3 is TGCAGCTCACGGACTGACCAAGAGACCCAGTACTTC. It codes for CSSRTDQETQYF.

The chain links TRBV9 to TRBJ1-5; 10 bases fit TRBD1. V was pared by 3 bases and J by 3 bases, with 12 bases of the junction left unmatched. The CDR3 length is 18 residues. The V gene's germline CDR1 is SGDLS and CDR2 YYNGEE. CDR3 DNA sequence: TGTGCCAGCAGCGCGGATCTAGACAGGGGGCATGACAATCAGCCCCAGCATTTT. Amino acids: CASSADLDRGHDNQPQHF.

This chain uses TRBV28 with TRBJ1-2; the D is unclear. Germline CDR1 reads MDHEN; CDR2 reads SYDVKM. The CDR3 loop spans 14 amino acids. V was shortened by 5 bases and J by 4 bases, with 14 bases between the two germline ends. The CDR3, as DNA: TGTGCCAGCAGTCCACGACTCGCGCTCTATGGCTACACCTTC. This encodes CASSPRLALYGYTF.

V gene TRBV4-1 combines with J gene TRBJ2-1, with 14 bases aligning to TRBD2. The germline V gene encodes CDR1 MGHRA and CDR2 YSYEKL. The V and J ends lost 3 bases and 6 bases, in that order; junction bases with no gene match: 1. The length of the CDR3 is 15 residues. For the CDR3, the DNA is TGCGCCAGCAGCCAGGGGACTAGCGGGGGCAATGAGCAGTTCTTC. Translating gives CASSQGTSGGNEQFF.

The chain carries TRBV2 and TRBJ1-6, with D unclear. This CDR3 is 15 amino acids long. With 5 bases removed from V and 8 bases from J, the gap between germline ends came to 16 bases. Germline CDR1 SNHLY, CDR2 FYNNEI. The CDR3 protein is CASSLGRVSDSPLHF. The CDR3 DNA follows: TGTGCCAGCAGTCTCGGGAGGGTTTCAGATTCACCCCTCCACTTT.

This rearrangement joins TRBV5-1 to TRBJ1-1, with a weak D call TRBD1 (6 bases). The V end lost 0 bases, the J end lost 3 bases, and 12 bases lay between the germline ends. This CDR3 spans 15 amino acids. Germline lookup yields CDR1 SGHRS and CDR2 YFSETQ. CDR3 protein: CASSLVAGVDTEAFF. The DNA for the CDR3 is TGCGCCAGCAGCTTGGTTGCAGGGGTGGACACTGAAGCTTTCTTT.

The V call is TRBV4-2, the J call TRBJ2-1; 11 nucleotides match TRBD2. The trim removed 3 bases at V and 8 bases at J, leaving 9 bases unmatched. Germline CDR1 and CDR2: LGHNA and YNFKEQ. The CDR3 contains 16 residues. CDR3 region: CASSQGGLAGGDEQFF. The CDR3 DNA follows: TGTGCCAGCAGCCAGGGGGGGCTAGCGGGAGGAGATGAGCAGTTCTTC.

The chain combines TRBV11-2 with TRBJ2-1; D might be TRBD1 (5 bases). CDR1 is SGHAT, CDR2 FQNNGV, per germline. This CDR3 contains 14 residues. Trimming cost V 3 bases and J 3 bases, with 9 bases left between them. The CDR3 bases are TGTGCCAGCAGCTTGCAGGGAAACTACAATGAGCAGTTCTTC. Translation gives CASSLQGNYNEQFF. The full variable domain, rest sourced from reference TRBV11-2 and TRBJ2-1, is EAGVAQSPRYKIIEKRQSVAFWCNPISGHATLYWYQQILGQGPKLLIQFQNNGVVDDSQLPKDRFSAERLKGVDSTLKIQPAKLEDSAVYLCASSLQGNYNEQFFGPGTRLTVL.

As to this clone: Other DNA sequences within the sample encode an identical CDR3. V gene TRBV30 combines with J gene TRBJ1-1; D remains ambiguous. Germline CDR1 reads GTSNPN; CDR2 reads SVGIG (reference sequence). The CDR3 length is 11 residues. The V end was cut by 0 bases, the J end by 5 bases, with 4 bases between. CDR3 DNA: TGTGCCTGGAGTGTACTTACTGAAGCTTTCTTT. Its translation: CAWSVLTEAFF.

The V and J genes are TRBV30 and TRBJ1-3; a weak D match, TRBD1 (5 bases). The CDR3 loop spans 14 amino acids. Looked up from germline, CDR1 is GTSNPN and CDR2 is SVGIG (reference sequence). With 3 bases removed from V and 4 bases from J, the gap between germline ends came to 13 bases. The CDR3 protein is CAWSPDSLGNTIYF. Here the CDR3 DNA reads TGTGCCTGGAGCCCTGACAGCTTGGGAAACACCATATATTTT.

A single count supports this clone. The J gene is TRBJ2-5, the V gene TRBV27; 9 bases fit TRBD1. Germline V CDR1 and CDR2: MNHEY, SMNVEV (reference sequence). The V segment lost 5 bases and the J segment 5 bases; nucleotides outside the gene matches: 6. The CDR3 runs to 14 residues. The CDR3 region is CASSPDRGGETQYF. Here the CDR3 DNA reads TGTGCCAGCAGTCCAGACAGGGGGGGGGAGACCCAGTACTTC.

The chain uses TRBV6-5 and TRBJ2-7; D might be TRBD1 (7 bases). Per the germline V gene, CDR1 is MNHEY and CDR2 is SVGAGI. V was clipped by 5 bases and J by 3 bases, with 17 bases between them. The CDR3 extends over 15 amino acids. The CDR3 loop is CASSPGQGGFYEQYF. The CDR3 bases are TGTGCCAGCAGTCCCGGGCAGGGGGGATTCTACGAGCAGTACTTC.

The chain employs TRBV19 and TRBJ2-1, with 8 bases identical to TRBD2. The CDR3 totals 18 residues. After removal of 5 bases from V and 0 bases from J, the junction contained 12 bases not matched to a gene. The V gene's germline CDR1 is LNHDA and CDR2 SQIVND (reference sequence). The CDR3 reads CASSSPGGRFNSYNEQFF. In nucleotides, the CDR3 is TGTGCCAGTAGTTCCCCAGGCGGGAGGTTTAACTCCTACAATGAGCAGTTCTTC.

This clone appeared a few times. The chain is built from TRBV15 and TRBJ2-3; TRBD1 agrees at 8 bases. Germline CDR1 reads LNHNV; CDR2 reads YYDKDF (reference sequence). The CDR3 extends over 16 amino acids. The trim removed 0 bases at V and 4 bases at J, leaving 6 bases unmatched. The CDR3 loop is CATSRDLSGGADTQYF. The CDR3 nucleotides read TGTGCCACCAGCAGAGATCTCTCAGGGGGCGCAGATACGCAGTATTTT.

CDR3 residues: CASSTDSSGANVLTF. The CDR3 nucleotides read TGTGCCAGCAGCACGGACAGCTCTGGGGCCAACGTCCTGACTTTC. The rearrangement uses TRBV2 and TRBJ2-6; possibly TRBD1 for D (6 bases). Between the trimmed V and J ends, which lost 6 bases and 0 bases, there was a span of 9 bases. Per germline, CDR1 SNHLY and CDR2 FYNNEI. There are 15 residues in the CDR3.

The chain uses TRBV2 and TRBJ1-3, with no clear D. Deletions cut 7 bases from V and 4 bases from J, with 17 bases between. Germline V lookup: CDR1 SNHLY, CDR2 FYNNEI. The CDR3 runs 15 residues. The CDR3 region is CASTPGRGRGNTIYF. In DNA, the CDR3 is TGTGCCAGCACCCCCGGGCGGGGAAGAGGAAACACCATATATTTT.